One and the same sample provided the 16 T cell receptor beta chains below, sequenced in a study of monozygotic twins with inflammatory bowel disease (dated by TCRdb to between 2019 and 2020). Preparation of the library involved 5' RACE. Sequenced using an Illumina HiSeq 2500. The reads were reprocessed in TCRdb, with one entry per CDR3 protein sequence and no accompanying DNA. The table held for this sample gives some 330,000 distinct CDR3 sequences. The ten most abundant clones make up roughly 5.8% of the sample. Sequencing input: blood. Receptors originate from a human donor with ulcerative colitis or Crohn's disease, or a healthy co-twin of an affected twin (not recorded which).

The V gene is TRBV5-1, the J gene TRBJ1-5; the D gene TCRdb calls, TRBD1, cannot be checked with no DNA. This CDR3 comprises 16 residues. Per the germline V gene, CDR1 is SGHRS and CDR2 is YFSETQ. The CDR3 reads CASSLEPGGGNQPQHF.

The V gene is TRBV6-2 or TRBV6-3, the J gene TRBJ2-7. The CDR3 contains 12 residues. CDR1 and CDR2 from the germline V gene are MNHEY and SVGEGT. CDR3 sequence reads: CASSYGPYEQYF.

This sequence joins TRBV20-1 and TRBJ2-2; TCRdb calls TRBD2, which cannot be checked without DNA. The CDR3 runs 13 residues. Germline V lookup: CDR1 DFQATT, CDR2 SNEGSKA (reference sequence). CDR3: CSARVGAVGELFF.

J is TRBJ1-1 and V is TRBV6-2 or TRBV6-3. The CDR3 has 16 amino acids. Germline V gives CDR1 MNHEY, CDR2 SVGEGT. CDR3 residues: CASSRTSGFSKTEAFF.

This chain links TRBV11-1 with TRBJ2-2; TCRdb designates TRBD2, a call that cannot be tested without DNA. This CDR3 spans 20 amino acids. Looked up from germline, CDR1 is SGHAT and CDR2 is FQDESV (reference sequence). CDR3 protein: CASSRAPGTSGKMNTGELFF. Variable domain in full (rest from reference TRBV11-1 and TRBJ2-2): EAEVAQSPRYKITEKSQAVAFWCDPISGHATLYWYRQILGQGPELLVQFQDESVVDDSQLPKDRFSAERLKGVDSTLKIQPAELGDSAMYLCASSRAPGTSGKMNTGELFFGEGSRLTVL.

This chain connects TRBV7-2 to TRBJ2-5. This CDR3 comprises 14 residues. Germline loops: CDR1 SGHTA, CDR2 FQGNSA. CDR3 sequence: CASSPNGREETQYF.

The chain uses TRBV20-1 and TRBJ2-5; TCRdb names TRBD2, which stays unverified in the absence of DNA. This CDR3 has 15 residues. CDR1 DFQATT and CDR2 SNEGSKA come from the germline V gene (reference sequence). CDR3 loop: CSATTSGRALETQYF.

This rearrangement joins TRBV7-2 to TRBJ2-2; absent DNA, TCRdb's TRBD2 call cannot be checked. The CDR3 spans 15 residues. Germline CDR1 is SGHTA and CDR2 is FQGNSA. This CDR3 reads CASRRAAGETGELFF.

This chain joins TRBV19 and TRBJ1-3; absent DNA, TCRdb's TRBD1 call cannot be checked. The CDR3 runs to 15 residues. CDR1 is LNHDA, CDR2 SQIVND, per germline (reference sequence). The CDR3 region is CASSPTTASGNTIYF.

This sequence joins TRBV5-1 and TRBJ2-2; without DNA, the TCRdb call of TRBD1 cannot be checked. The CDR3 spans 15 residues. Germline-derived CDR1 and CDR2 are SGHRS and YFSETQ. The CDR3 loop reads CASSPGPMNTGELFF.

The chain employs TRBV5-4 and TRBJ2-3; TCRdb's D gene call, TRBD1, goes unchecked for lack of DNA. This CDR3 comprises 15 residues. Per the germline V gene, CDR1 is SGHNT and CDR2 is YYREEE (reference sequence). The CDR3 region is CASSSTGRSTDTQYF. Based on the CDR3 plus reference TRBV5-4 and TRBJ2-3, the full variable domain is ETGVTQSPTHLIKTRGQQVTLRCSSQSGHNTVSWYQQALGQGPQFIFQYYREEENGRGNFPPRFSGLQFPNYSSELNVNALELDDSALYLCASSSTGRSTDTQYFGPGTRLTVL.

This sequence joins TRBV7-9 and TRBJ2-1; TCRdb calls TRBD2, which cannot be checked without DNA. The CDR3 is 16 amino acids. CDR1 and CDR2 (germline): SEHNR, FQNEAQ (reference sequence). The CDR3 loop reads CASSFELRLAGNEQFF.

CDR3 amino acids: CASSLIGQAQETQYF. The rearrangement uses TRBV7-9 and TRBJ2-5; TCRdb reports TRBD1, a call that lacks DNA to check it against. The CDR3 has 15 residues. The germline CDR1 and CDR2 sequences are SEHNR and FQNEAQ (reference sequence).

The chain joins TRBV3-1 to TRBJ2-4; there is no DNA to check the TCRdb D call of TRBD1. The length of the CDR3 is 17 residues. Germline assignment: CDR1 LGHDT and CDR2 YNNKEL (reference sequence). CDR3 region: CASSQEAGGMDKNIQYF.

The V gene is TRBV5-1, the J gene TRBJ2-7; checking the TCRdb D call of TRBD1 is not possible without DNA. Germline assignment: CDR1 SGHRS and CDR2 YFSETQ. The CDR3 extends over 15 amino acids. The CDR3 reads CASSPGQGGGYEQYF.

The chain combines TRBV12-3 or TRBV12-4 with TRBJ2-1; TCRdb lists TRBD2, though no DNA is available to test this call. There are 11 residues in the CDR3. The chain's CDR3 is CASSFREGCFF.